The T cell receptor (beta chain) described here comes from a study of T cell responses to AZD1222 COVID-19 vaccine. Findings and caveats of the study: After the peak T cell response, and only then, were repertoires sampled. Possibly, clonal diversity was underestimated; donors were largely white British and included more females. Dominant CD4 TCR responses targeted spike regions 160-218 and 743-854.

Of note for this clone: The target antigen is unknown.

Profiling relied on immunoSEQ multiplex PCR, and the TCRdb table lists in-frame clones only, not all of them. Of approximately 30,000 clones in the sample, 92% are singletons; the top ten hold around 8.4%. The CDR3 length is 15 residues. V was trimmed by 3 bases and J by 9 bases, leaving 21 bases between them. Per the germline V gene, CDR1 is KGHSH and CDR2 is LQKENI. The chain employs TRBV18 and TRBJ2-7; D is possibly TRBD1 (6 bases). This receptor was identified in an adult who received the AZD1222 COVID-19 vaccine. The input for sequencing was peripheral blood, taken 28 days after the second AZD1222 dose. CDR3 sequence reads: CASSPNGTSTSRQYF. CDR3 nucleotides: TGTGCCAGCTCACCTAATGGGACATCTACATCGCGGCAGTACTTC.